This TCR beta chain was recorded in a study of response to subunit inactivated influenza vaccine. Overall study findings and caveats: T cells newly recruited by each seasonal influenza vaccination are few, the authors suggested.

TCRdb recomputed calls from the RT-PCR reads with MiXCR, one row per CDR3 protein. The table has 860,000 or so distinct CDR3 sequences, approximately 21% seen once. On this clonotype itself: Its antigen is unknown.

The sequence was obtained from a man between 45 and 60 years old who received an inactivated influenza vaccine. The source material was PBMCs from blood, sampled around 5 days after vaccination.

The CDR3: CASSYADRASYEQYF. The CDR3 region has the DNA TGTGCCAGCAGTTACGCCGACAGGGCCTCCTACGAGCAGTACTTC. V gene TRBV6-5 combines with J gene TRBJ2-7, with TRBD1 identical over 7 bases. The J segment lost 0 bases and the V segment lost 2 bases, leaving 4 bases of the junction unmatched. Looked up from germline, CDR1 is MNHEY and CDR2 is SVGAGI. The CDR3 is 15 residues long.